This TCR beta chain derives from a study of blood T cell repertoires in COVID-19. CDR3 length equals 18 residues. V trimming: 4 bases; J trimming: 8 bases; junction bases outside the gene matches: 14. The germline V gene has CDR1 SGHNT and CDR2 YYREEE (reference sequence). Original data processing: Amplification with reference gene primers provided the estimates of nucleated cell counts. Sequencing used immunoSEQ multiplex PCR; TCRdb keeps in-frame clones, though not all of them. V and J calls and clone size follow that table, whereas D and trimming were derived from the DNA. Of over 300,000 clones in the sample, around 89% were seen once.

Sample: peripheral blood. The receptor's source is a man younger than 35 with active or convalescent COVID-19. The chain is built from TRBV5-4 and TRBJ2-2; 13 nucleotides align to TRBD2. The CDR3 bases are TGTGCCAGCAGCGATCGCGCGGGGACTAGCGGGATAGCAGGGGAGCTGTTTTTT. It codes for CASSDRAGTSGIAGELFF.